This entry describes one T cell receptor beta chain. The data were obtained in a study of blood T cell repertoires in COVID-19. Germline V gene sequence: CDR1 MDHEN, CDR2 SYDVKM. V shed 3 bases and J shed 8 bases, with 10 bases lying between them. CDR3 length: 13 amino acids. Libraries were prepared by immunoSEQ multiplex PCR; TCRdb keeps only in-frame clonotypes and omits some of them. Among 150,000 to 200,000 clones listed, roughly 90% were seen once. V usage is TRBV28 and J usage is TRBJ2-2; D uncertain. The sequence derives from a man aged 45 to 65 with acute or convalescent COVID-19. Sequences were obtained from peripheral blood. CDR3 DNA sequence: TGTGCCAGCAGTTTGTCAGAAAAAGGGGAGCTGTTTTTT. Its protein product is CASSLSEKGELFF.